The 15 T cell receptor beta chains listed next were all sequenced from one sample in a study of tumor-infiltrating lymphocytes in primary liver carcinoma. The blood RNA (from unsorted whole blood) was obtained, and germline DNA was also extracted. Priming with a constant-region primer yielded TCR beta cDNA from 450 to 600 ng total RNA. ARM-PCR was slightly modified, and three nested multiplex PCR rounds with it gave rise to the TCR beta libraries. The two initial PCR rounds, roughly 11 cycles each, used TRBV1-TRBV30 forward and C-beta reverse primers. TCRdb fed the multiplex PCR reads into MiXCR, producing one record per CDR3 protein. The table records 300,000 to 400,000 distinct CDR3 sequences, around three fifths of them present only once. The sequenced material came from peripheral blood. Receptors originate from a man in his forties with primary liver carcinoma and hepatitis B virus infection.

Concerning this clonotype itself: Without the conserved terminal phenylalanine or tryptophan, this CDR3 likely stems from a read error. J is TRBJ2-5 and V is TRBV5-8; 11 bases are shared with TRBD2. The CDR3 loop spans 14 amino acids. V was pared by 2 bases and J by 4 bases, with 1 base of the junction left unmatched. Germline V CDR1 and CDR2: SGHTS, YDEGEE. CDR3 loop: CASSLGTSGETQYS. DNA for the CDR3: TGTGCCAGCAGCTTAGGGACTAGCGGAGAGACCCAGTACTCC.

About this clonotype itself: A much larger clone lies one base from this, so it may be a read error. This chain joins TRBV6-5 and TRBJ2-7, with a tentative D call TRBD2 (7 bases). Trimming cost V 5 bases and J 3 bases, with 14 bases left between them. CDR1 MNHEY and CDR2 SVGAGI come from the germline V gene. CDR3 size: 14 residues. The CDR3 sequence is CASSKLGGDYEQYF. The CDR3 region has the DNA TGTGCCAGCAGTAAACTAGGGGGGGACTACGAGCAGTACTTC.

About this clonotype: Compared with germline, one end of the junction differs, possibly owing to a read error. V is TRBV10-2 and J is TRBJ2-2; D not resolved. In germline, CDR1 is WSHSY, CDR2 SAAADI. The CDR3 runs 14 residues. The CDR3 loop reads CASSEGTRAGELFF. Here the CDR3 DNA reads TGCGCCAGCAGTGAGGGAACAAGGGCCGGAGAGCTGTTTTTT.

This clonotype was seen only once. V is TRBV11-3 and J is TRBJ1-1; D unresolved. CDR1 SGHNT and CDR2 YENEEA come from the germline V gene. This CDR3 spans 15 amino acids. CDR3: CANSTHRGRKTEAFF. The CDR3 region has the DNA TGTGCTAACAGCACCCACCGGGGAAGGAAGACTGAAGCTTTCTTT.

This CDR3 reads CASSLPDTINYGYTF. CDR3 bases: TGTGCCAGCAGCCTTCCGGACACTATCAACTATGGCTACACCTTC. J is TRBJ1-2 and V is TRBV7-8; TRBD1 might be the D (5 bases). V was shortened by 5 bases and J by 2 bases, with 15 bases between the two germline ends. In germline, CDR1 is SGHVS, CDR2 FQNEAQ. CDR3 length equals 15 residues.

The J gene is TRBJ2-7, the V gene TRBV30; 13 nucleotides align to TRBD2. The V segment lost 2 bases and the J segment 5 bases; nucleotides outside the gene matches: 6. CDR3 length: 15 amino acids. Germline V gene sequence: CDR1 GTSNPN, CDR2 SVGIG (reference sequence). CDR3 coding DNA: TGTGCCTGGAGTATCGGACTAGCGGGAGATCACGAGCAGTACTTC. Its translation: CAWSIGLAGDHEQYF. Together with reference TRBV30 and TRBJ2-7, the CDR3 gives the full variable domain: SQTIHQWPATLVQPVGSPLSLECTVEGTSNPNLYWYRQAAGRGLQLLFYSVGIGQISSEVPQNLSASRPQDRQFILSSKKLLLSDSGFYLCAWSIGLAGDHEQYFGPGTRLTVT.

This clonotype has a handful of counts. The genes are TRBV28 and TRBJ1-2, with TRBD1 matching over 7 bases. This CDR3 is built from 14 residues. The V segment lost 10 bases and the J segment 0 bases; nucleotides outside the gene matches: 8. Germline V gene data show CDR1 as MDHEN and CDR2 as SYDVKM. The CDR3 DNA follows: TGTGCCACCTCGGGACAGAACTCTAACTATGGCTACACCTTC. Translation gives CATSGQNSNYGYTF.

With respect to this clonotype: Possible read error: a much larger clone is one base away. The CDR3: CASSPRRGRKDGYTF. The CDR3 DNA is TGTGCCAGCAGCCCAAGACGGGGGAGGAAGGATGGCTACACCTTC. The chain carries TRBV6-5 and TRBJ1-2, with a possible D match to TRBD1 (5 bases). V lost 6 bases, J lost 6 bases, and 20 bases lay in between. This CDR3 region has 15 residues. The germline V gene encodes CDR1 MNHEY and CDR2 SVGAGI.

Regarding this clonotype: This may be a read error, as it is one base from a much larger clone. The genes are TRBV6-1 and TRBJ2-5; D uncertain. The germline gives CDR1 MNHNS, CDR2 SASEGT. V shed 2 bases and J shed 6 bases, with 13 bases lying between them. This CDR3 is built from 14 residues. CDR3 sequence reads: CASSESGEAQTQYF. CDR3 sequence (DNA): TGTGCCAGCAGTGAATCTGGGGAAGCGCAGACCCAGTACTTC.

This clonotype was counted ten times or more. The genes are TRBV5-4 and TRBJ1-2, with 9 bases fitting TRBD1. CDR3 length: 14 residues. V lost 4 bases to trimming and J lost 6 bases; unmatched junction nucleotides: 7. Germline V gene sequence: CDR1 SGHNT, CDR2 YYREEE (reference sequence). The CDR3 DNA reads as TGTGCCAGCAGCCTTATGGACAGGGGCCATGGCTACACCTTC. It translates to CASSLMDRGHGYTF.

The chain carries TRBV11-1 and TRBJ2-3, with D maybe TRBD2 (6 bases). The germline gives CDR1 SGHAT, CDR2 FQDESV (reference sequence). The V and J ends lost 7 bases and 5 bases respectively, with 19 bases between them. This CDR3 has 15 residues. The CDR3 protein is CASNPRRGIGDTQYF. CDR3 DNA sequence: TGTGCCAGCAACCCGAGGAGGGGTATAGGAGATACGCAGTATTTT.

For this clonotype: This may be a read error: a much more frequent sequence differs by one nucleotide. Here the CDR3 DNA reads TGTGCCAGCAGCTTAAAACAGGGGACTAATGAAATACTGTTTTTT. It encodes CASSLKQGTNEILFF. The V call is TRBV7-8, the J call TRBJ1-4, with 7 positions matching TRBD1. This CDR3 region has 15 residues. Germline assignment: CDR1 SGHVS and CDR2 FQNEAQ.

The chain is built from TRBV6-5 and TRBJ2-3, with 8 bases that match TRBD2. This CDR3 has 14 residues. V lost 10 bases and J lost 1; bases outside the gene matches: 7. The germline CDR1 and CDR2 sequences are MNHEY and SVGAGI. This CDR3 is CANRPGLGTDTQYF. CDR3 bases: TGTGCCAACCGCCCGGGACTAGGCACAGATACGCAGTATTTT.

To note about this clonotype: A much larger clone differs from this one at a single base, so this may be a read error. The chain joins TRBV6-5 to TRBJ1-6; TRBD1 aligns across 8 bases. This CDR3 has 15 residues. Germline trimming cut 5 bases from V and 12 bases from J; bases unmatched to any gene: 12. The germline V gene encodes CDR1 MNHEY and CDR2 SVGAGI. The DNA of the CDR3 is TGTGCCAGCAGTCCCGGGACAGGAAGGAGTTTACCCCTCCACTTT. This sequence encodes CASSPGTGRSLPLHF.

Worth noting for this clonotype: One base away lies a much larger clone, so this may be a sequencing read error. The rearrangement uses TRBV4-3 and TRBJ2-5, with 7 bases aligning to TRBD2. This CDR3 is built from 16 residues. The germline CDR1 and CDR2 sequences are LGHNA and YSLEER. With 0 bases clipped from V and 4 bases from J, the junction kept 8 bases outside the gene matches. CDR3 bases: TGCGCCAGCAGCCAAGATCTAGTGGGAGGGCCAGAGACCCAGTACTTC. This gives the protein CASSQDLVGGPETQYF.